Described below is a single T cell receptor (beta chain) sequence and its context. At one end, the junction sequence differs from germline, possibly due to a read error. The CDR3 contains 16 residues. CDR1 is SNHLY, CDR2 FYNNEI, per germline. The data are from a study of shared clonotypes between healthy human individuals. Looking at the study overall: Sampling drew on donors who were two women and three men aged 18 to 49.

Naivety among CD8 cells was defined by CD45RO negativity and positive CCR7 selection, thereby excluding terminally differentiated effector memory CD45RA+ cells. Within Nashville, Tennessee resided all donors, each a Caucasian adult. Assay used: immunoSEQ multiplex PCR; TCRdb lists only in-frame clones, some missing. The sample holds about 2.1 million clones, approximately 92% seen once. The sequencing sample was made of naive CD8+ T cells from PBMCs. The clonotype was recovered from a man aged 18 to 29 in good health. Some clones in this sample may be carry-over from other donors' samples. The chain is built from TRBV2 and TRBJ2-6, with D possibly being TRBD2 (6 bases). The CDR3 DNA reads TGTGCCAGCAGGGAAGGGTGGAGGGCTGGGGCCAACGTCCTGACTTTC. Translating it yields CASREGWRAGANVLTF.